This T cell receptor (beta chain) comes out of a study of T-cell reconstitution after alpha-beta-depleted transplantation in children. Study-wide points: Elevated TCRbeta diversity at day 60 was traced, in some patients, to surviving recipient T cells and thymic progenitors. Newly produced T cells mostly accounted for T-cell counts and diversity one year post-transplant. Several hundred rapidly expanded clones from non-depleted graft cells reportedly supplied alpha-beta T cells about two months post-transplant.

As it was prepared, the TCRbeta library received unique molecular identifiers. From the PCR reads, TCRdb called clonotypes with MiXCR, one entry per CDR3 protein. Of about 420,000 distinct CDR3 sequences detected, 15% to 20% appear once; the ten largest clones hold just under 30%. The CDR3 spans 15 residues. The V gene's germline CDR1 is SGHTA and CDR2 FQGNSA. Trimming removed 6 bases from V and 4 bases from J; junction bases left unmatched: 6. This clonotype showed up just a few times. The antigen is undetermined. Sequencing used PBMCs, mostly from graft donor cells, obtained 360 days after TCRalphabeta/CD19-depleted stem cell transplant. The source of this sequence is a boy under two years old who had a stem cell transplant for Wiskott-Aldrich syndrome, so the T cells may come from the graft donor. The chain couples TRBV7-2 to TRBJ2-2; 9 positions match TRBD2. The CDR3 loop is CASRPGLAATGELFF. In nucleotides, the CDR3 is TGTGCCAGCAGACCGGGACTAGCCGCCACCGGGGAGCTGTTTTTT.